These 26 T cell receptor beta chains were all obtained from the same sample, sequenced in a study of blood T cell repertoires in COVID-19. Assay used: immunoSEQ multiplex PCR; TCRdb lists only in-frame clones, some missing. There are 220,000 or so clones in the sample; about 86% occur only once, and less than 2.5% lies in the top ten. The specimen sequenced was peripheral blood. The receptors originated from a woman aged 55-70 years with acute or convalescent COVID-19.

V is TRBV6-5 and J is TRBJ1-1, with D hard to call. This CDR3 is built from 13 residues. Trimming pared 6 bases from V and 5 bases from J, leaving 13 bases between. Per the germline V gene, CDR1 is MNHEY and CDR2 is SVGAGI. This CDR3 is CASSRRRETEAFF. The CDR3 DNA sequence: TGTGCCAGCAGCCGCAGGAGGGAAACTGAAGCTTTCTTT.

CDR3 in amino acids: CASSDRGGYTF. For the CDR3, the DNA is TGTGCCAGTAGCGACAGGGGAGGCTACACCTTC. The chain has TRBV19 and TRBJ1-2; 8 bases align to TRBD1. Germline V CDR1 and CDR2: LNHDA, SQIVND (reference sequence). The CDR3 runs to 11 residues. The ends lost 6 bases at V and 8 bases at J; junction bases unmatched: 2.

The CDR3 loop is CASSRDSGNTIYF. The CDR3 DNA reads TGTGCCAGCAGCCGGGACAGTGGAAACACCATATATTTT. The rearrangement joins TRBV6-5 to TRBJ1-3; 7 bases align to TRBD1. Germline V gene data show CDR1 as MNHEY and CDR2 as SVGAGI. CDR3 length equals 13 residues. V shed 6 bases and J 3 bases; nucleotides not matched to a gene: 2.

This clone was recorded at least ten times. The chain has TRBV19 and TRBJ2-5; D perhaps matches TRBD2 (5 bases). This CDR3 region has 13 residues. V gave up 5 bases and J gave up 5 bases, with 12 bases separating them. Germline CDR1 reads LNHDA; CDR2 reads SQIVND (reference sequence). As DNA, the CDR3 is TGTGCCAGTAGTCCCAGCGGTATGGAGACCCAGTACTTC. As protein: CASSPSGMETQYF.

The chain carries TRBV7-8 and TRBJ1-2, with 7 bases identical to TRBD1. With 4 bases clipped from V and 4 bases from J, the junction kept 6 bases outside the gene matches. CDR3 length equals 14 residues. Germline values: CDR1 SGHVS, CDR2 FQNEAQ. In nucleotides, the CDR3 is TGTGCCAGCAGCTCCGAGACAGGGACCTATGGCTACACCTTC. It codes for CASSSETGTYGYTF.

The chain joins TRBV27 to TRBJ2-3; 10 nucleotides agree with TRBD2. From germline, CDR1 is MNHEY and CDR2 SMNVEV (reference sequence). J gave up 0 bases and V 3 bases, and 9 bases lay outside the gene matches. This CDR3 is built from 18 residues. CDR3 bases: TGTGCCAGCAGTTTCCTAAATAGCGGGGGGCCTAGCACAGATACGCAGTATTTT. Translating it yields CASSFLNSGGPSTDTQYF.

The CDR3 loop reads CASSERDTQYF. CDR3 nucleotides: TGTGCCAGCAGTGAGCGAGATACGCAGTATTTT. The chain joins TRBV2 to TRBJ2-3; D is unclear. The CDR3 runs 11 residues. Germline loops: CDR1 SNHLY, CDR2 FYNNEI. V lost 3 bases, J lost 5 bases, and 3 bases lay in between.

The chain has TRBV28 and TRBJ1-6, with 9 positions matching TRBD1. With V trimmed by 4 bases and J by 10 bases, 11 bases remained unmatched. Germline loops: CDR1 MDHEN, CDR2 SYDVKM. CDR3 size: 16 residues. Here the CDR3 DNA reads TGTGCCAGCAGTTCCCCGGGACAGGGTTTTTACTCACCCCTCCACTTT. It encodes CASSSPGQGFYSPLHF.

The chain carries TRBV5-3 and TRBJ1-5; possible D gene TRBD1, 6 bases. TRBV5-3 is an ORF, with its function uncertain. V was cut by 3 bases and J by 0 bases, with 19 bases left in between. The CDR3 length is 18 residues. CDR3 sequence (DNA): TGTGCCAGAAGCTATCTCCGGGGGGCCCTCCTTAGCAATCAGCCCCAGCATTTT. Translating it yields CARSYLRGALLSNQPQHF.

This clone was seen more than once but under ten times. This chain links TRBV11-2 with TRBJ2-1; TRBD2 matches at 11 bases. Unmatched junction bases numbered 7, after V lost 5 bases and J lost 7 bases. Per germline, CDR1 SGHAT and CDR2 FQNNGV. The CDR3 covers 15 residues. The DNA for the CDR3 is TGTGCCAGCAGCGAATTAGCGGGGGGGCGGAATGAGCAGTTCTTC. Residues: CASSELAGGRNEQFF.

The CDR3 sequence: CASSQGGEKLFF. CDR3 sequence (DNA): TGTGCCAGCAGCCAAGGAGGCGAAAAACTGTTTTTT. V and J are TRBV3-1 (or the pseudogene TRBV3-2) and TRBJ1-4; D unclear. Deletions cut 1 base from V and 8 bases from J, with 5 bases between. The CDR3 is 12 residues long. CDR1 LGHDT and CDR2 YNNKEL come from the germline V gene (reference sequence).

The chain links TRBV4-3 to TRBJ2-1, with 9 positions matching TRBD1. From germline, CDR1 is LGHNA and CDR2 YSLEER. V dropped 2 bases and J dropped 6; count of bases not matched to a gene: 11. This CDR3 comprises 17 residues. In DNA form, the CDR3 reads TGCGCCAGCAGCCAACACACAACCGGGACAGGGACCAATGAGCAGTTCTTC. Its protein product is CASSQHTTGTGTNEQFF.

The rearrangement uses TRBV3-1 (or the pseudogene TRBV3-2) and TRBJ1-5; TRBD1 matches at 7 bases. Germline V gives CDR1 LGHDT, CDR2 YNNKEL (reference sequence). This CDR3 comprises 16 residues. J was trimmed by 6 bases and V by 0 bases; bases with no gene match: 8. The CDR3 region is CASSQEDLTGVQPQHF. The CDR3 nucleotides read TGTGCCAGCAGCCAAGAGGACCTTACAGGGGTTCAGCCCCAGCATTTT.

The J gene is TRBJ2-5, the V gene TRBV6-6, with 7 bases fitting TRBD2. The CDR3 has 16 residues. V lost 0 bases to trimming and J lost 4 bases; unmatched junction nucleotides: 8. Germline V gives CDR1 MNHNY, CDR2 SVGAGI (reference sequence). CDR3 in amino acids: CASSYSRGLVGETQYF. Here the CDR3 DNA reads TGTGCCAGCAGTTACTCGCGTGGACTAGTGGGAGAGACCCAGTACTTC.

The CDR3 DNA follows: TGTGCCAGCAGCTTAACTGCCAGCTATAATTCACCCCTCCACTTT. It codes for CASSLTASYNSPLHF. The rearrangement uses TRBV7-3 and TRBJ1-6; no clear D gene. V dropped 0 bases and J dropped 3 bases, with 6 bases sitting between them. The germline gives CDR1 SGHTA, CDR2 FQGTGA. This CDR3 has 15 residues.

The V gene is TRBV2, the J gene TRBJ2-5; 8 nucleotides match TRBD2. The CDR3 covers 15 residues. CDR1 and CDR2 (germline): SNHLY, FYNNEI. V lost 3 bases, J lost 3 bases, and 6 bases stayed unmatched. CDR3 residues: CASSDLGAGEETQYF. CDR3 DNA: TGTGCCAGCAGTGATTTGGGAGCGGGGGAAGAGACCCAGTACTTC.

The chain carries TRBV5-8 and TRBJ2-7, with 14 bases that match TRBD2. V trimming: 4 bases; J trimming: 2 bases; junction bases outside the gene matches: 11. Germline lookup yields CDR1 SGHTS and CDR2 YDEGEE. CDR3 length equals 18 residues. In DNA, the CDR3 is TGTGCCAGCAGCCCACGGGGCAGACTAGCGGGGGGGCCCTACGAGCAGTACTTC. Translating gives CASSPRGRLAGGPYEQYF. The full variable domain, completed using reference TRBV5-8 and TRBJ2-7, is EAGVTQSPTHLIKTRGQQATLRCSPISGHTSVYWYQQALGLGLQFLLWYDEGEERNRGNFPPRFSGRQFPNYSSELNVNALELEDSALYLCASSPRGRLAGGPYEQYFGPGTRLTVT.

This clone was seen more than once but under ten times. This sequence joins TRBV19 and TRBJ1-1; 7 bases fit TRBD1. With 11 bases clipped from V and 0 bases from J, the junction kept 6 bases outside the gene matches. This CDR3 is 13 amino acids long. The germline gives CDR1 LNHDA, CDR2 SQIVND (reference sequence). CDR3 protein: CASGTELNTEAFF. As DNA, the CDR3 is TGTGCCTCCGGGACAGAGCTGAACACTGAAGCTTTCTTT. The whole variable domain, filled in from reference TRBV19 and TRBJ1-1, reads DGGITQSPKYLFRKEGQNVTLSCEQNLNHDAMYWYRQDPGQGLRLIYYSQIVNDFQKGDIAEGYSVSREKKESFPLTVTSAQKNPTAFYLCASGTELNTEAFFGQGTRLTVV.

This clone was detected a few times. The junction shows a germline mismatch at one end, possibly a read error. This chain joins TRBV2 and TRBJ1-2; 7 positions match TRBD1. CDR1 is SNHLY, CDR2 FYNNEI, per germline. CDR3 length equals 11 residues. The CDR3 loop is CASSRASGTAF. DNA of the CDR3: TGTGCCAGCAGCCGTGCCTCAGGGACAGCCTTC. The whole variable domain, filled in from reference TRBV2 and TRBJ1-2, reads EPEVTQTPSHQVTQMGQEVILRCVPISNHLYFYWYRQILGQKVEFLVSFYNNEISEKSEIFDDQFSVERPDGSNFTLKIRSTKLEDSAMYFCASSRASGTAFGSGTRLTVV.

J is TRBJ1-2 and V is TRBV21-1; the listed D gene, TRBD1, was not tested against the DNA. TRBV21-1 corresponds to a pseudogene. The CDR3 covers 15 residues. CDR3 loop: CASSYLGQGVYGYTF. Here the CDR3 DNA reads TGTGCCAGCAGCTACTTGGGACAGGGGGTTTATGGCTACACCTTC.

This clone was observed a single time. V usage is TRBV4-2 and J usage is TRBJ1-2, with D perhaps TRBD1 (5 bases). Germline lookup yields CDR1 LGHNA and CDR2 YNFKEQ. This CDR3 is built from 15 residues. V gave up 1 base and J gave up 6 bases, with 15 bases separating them. DNA of the CDR3: TGTGCCAGCAGCCAAGGCGGGGGTCCAACTCATGGCTACACCTTC. Protein sequence: CASSQGGGPTHGYTF.

The chain joins TRBV2 to TRBJ2-7, with D unresolved. The germline V gene has CDR1 SNHLY and CDR2 FYNNEI. This CDR3 is built from 13 residues. V shed 2 bases and J shed 5 bases, with 10 bases lying between them. DNA for the CDR3: TGTGCCAGCAGTGAATATTGGAGCAACGAGCAGTACTTC. Encoded protein: CASSEYWSNEQYF.

This clone was counted a few times. This chain joins TRBV2 and TRBJ1-2; 7 positions match TRBD1. The V gene end was trimmed by 8 bases and the J gene end by 7 bases; junction bases not matched to a gene: 7. Germline-derived CDR1 and CDR2 are SNHLY and FYNNEI. CDR3 length: 12 amino acids. The CDR3 region is CASLSNRGGYTF. DNA of the CDR3: TGTGCCAGCCTAAGCAACAGGGGTGGCTACACCTTC.

In nucleotides, the CDR3 is TGTGCCAGCAGCCCTGGGACTAGCGGGGTCCAAGAGACCCAGTACTTC. This translates into CASSPGTSGVQETQYF. The rearrangement uses TRBV4-2 and TRBJ2-5, with 13 bases aligning to TRBD2. Losses at the gene ends were 4 bases for V and 1 base for J; bases not matched to a gene: 3. CDR3 length equals 16 residues. Per the germline V gene, CDR1 is LGHNA and CDR2 is YNFKEQ.

This chain joins TRBV5-4 and TRBJ1-2; D is unclear. The CDR3 runs to 14 residues. The V gene's germline CDR1 is SGHNT and CDR2 YYREEE (reference sequence). V lost 3 bases, J lost 3 bases, and 12 bases lay in between. DNA for the CDR3: TGTGCCAGCAGCTCCCAGTCCGGGTACTATGGCTACACCTTC. Translated: CASSSQSGYYGYTF.

This clone was counted once. The chain has TRBV5-4 and TRBJ1-4, with no clear D. CDR3 length: 13 residues. Germline lookup yields CDR1 SGHNT and CDR2 YYREEE (reference sequence). The ends were cut back, 5 bases at V and 8 bases at J, with 13 bases in the middle. The CDR3 spells CASSEPSGEKLFF. As DNA, the CDR3 is TGTGCCAGCAGTGAACCCTCGGGGGAAAAACTGTTTTTT.